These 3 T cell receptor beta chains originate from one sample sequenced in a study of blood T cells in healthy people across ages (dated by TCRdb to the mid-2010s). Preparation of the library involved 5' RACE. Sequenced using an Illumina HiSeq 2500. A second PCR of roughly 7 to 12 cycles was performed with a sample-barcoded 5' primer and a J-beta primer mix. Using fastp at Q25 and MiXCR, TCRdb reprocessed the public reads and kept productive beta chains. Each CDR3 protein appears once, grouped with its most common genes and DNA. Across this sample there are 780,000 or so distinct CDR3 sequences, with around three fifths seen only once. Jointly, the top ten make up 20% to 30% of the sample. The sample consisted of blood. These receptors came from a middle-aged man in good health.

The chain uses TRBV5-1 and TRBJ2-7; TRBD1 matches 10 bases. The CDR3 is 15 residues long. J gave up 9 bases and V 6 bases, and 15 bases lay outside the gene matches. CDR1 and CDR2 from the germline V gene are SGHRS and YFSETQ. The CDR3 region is CASTPGGTGDDTQYF. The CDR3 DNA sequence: TGCGCCAGCACCCCGGGCGGGACAGGGGACGATACGCAGTACTTC.

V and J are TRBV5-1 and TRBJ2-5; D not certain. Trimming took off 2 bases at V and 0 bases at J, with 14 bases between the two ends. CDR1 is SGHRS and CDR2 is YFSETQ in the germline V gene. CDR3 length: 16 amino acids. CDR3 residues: CASSLMGVGHQETQYF. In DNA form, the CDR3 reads TGCGCCAGCAGCTTAATGGGCGTCGGACACCAAGAGACCCAGTACTTC.

The CDR3: CASIAGTGVQETQYF. The CDR3 nucleotides read TGTGCCAGCATAGCCGGGACAGGGGTCCAAGAGACCCAGTACTTC. The chain is built from TRBV28 and TRBJ2-5; 10 bases line up with TRBD1. V dropped 7 bases and J dropped 1; count of bases not matched to a gene: 6. CDR3 size: 15 residues. CDR1 MDHEN and CDR2 SYDVKM come from the germline V gene.